This T cell receptor (beta chain) comes out of a study of human T cells and chemical hapten exposure. Time point noted: pre-sensitization, week 0. Treatment indicated: therapeutic diphenylcyclopropenone sensitization with weekly scalp DPC. TCRdb used MiXCR to reprocess the RACE reads, holding one entry per CDR3 protein. Counted here are under 400,000 distinct CDR3 sequences, about 5.1% occurring once; the ten biggest clones make up just over 2.5%. This clonotype was observed a few times. What it recognizes is unknown. Germline CDR1 is LNHDA and CDR2 is SQIVND (reference sequence). CDR3 length equals 15 residues. V was cut by 6 bases and J by 1 base, with 15 bases left in between. Study-wide findings and caveats: Against controls, expanded TCRs gave rise to significantly more large CDR3 similarity clusters.

The specimen comprised whole blood, sampled in connection with sensitization to the hapten diphenylcyclopropenone (DPC). This sequence originates from a woman between 45 and 65 years old with alopecia areata. Some clones in this sample may be carry-over from other donors' samples. The J gene is TRBJ1-1, the V gene TRBV19; D not resolved. Written as DNA, the CDR3 is TGTGCCAGTAGCTTTACGACGGGAGGGAACACTGAAGCTTTCTTT. This gives the protein CASSFTTGGNTEAFF.